The 28 T cell receptor beta chains presented below share a single source sample, sequenced in a study of cytomegalovirus exposure and HLA in healthy donors. Primers included in the PCR were 60 Vbeta and 13 Jbeta primers. Generated by immunoSEQ multiplex PCR, the TCRdb table keeps only in-frame clones and is missing some. The repertoire consists of more than 100,000 clones, with approximately 77% occurring once and the leading ten covering over 0.8%. Sample: PBMCs. These receptors were obtained from a woman aged 55-70 years in good health and CMV-seronegative.

The chain links TRBV7-2 to TRBJ1-1; D not certain. V lost 5 bases, J lost 8 bases, and 18 bases lay in between. The germline V gene has CDR1 SGHTA and CDR2 FQGNSA. The CDR3 covers 14 residues. CDR3 in DNA: TGTGCCAGCAGCCAGAGGGCCGACGGGAGAGAAGCTTTCTTT. This codes for CASSQRADGREAFF.

The rearrangement uses TRBV9 and TRBJ1-1, with unresolved D. The CDR3 covers 16 residues. The V and J ends lost 3 bases and 1 base respectively, with 16 bases between them. Germline V gives CDR1 SGDLS, CDR2 YYNGEE. The CDR3 DNA reads as TGTGCCAGCAGCGCCAGGCACGGCACCACGAACACTGAAGCTTTCTTT. Protein product: CASSARHGTTNTEAFF.

A single count supports this clone. The CDR3: CASSPDGAGYTF. The CDR3 DNA reads as TGTGCCAGCAGCCCGGATGGGGCTGGCTACACCTTC. This sequence joins TRBV13 and TRBJ1-2, with D tentatively TRBD1 (5 bases). This CDR3 contains 12 residues. The germline V gene has CDR1 PRHDT and CDR2 FYEKMQ (reference sequence). V was cut by 5 bases and J by 7 bases, with 11 bases left in between.

This chain connects TRBV2 to TRBJ1-5; TRBD1 agrees at 11 bases. The V and J ends lost 5 bases and 4 bases, in that order; junction bases with no gene match: 10. Germline V gene sequence: CDR1 SNHLY, CDR2 FYNNEI. The CDR3 loop spans 17 amino acids. The CDR3 protein is CASSYGQGARSNQPQHF. As DNA, the CDR3 is TGTGCCAGCAGTTATGGACAGGGGGCGCGTTCGAATCAGCCCCAGCATTTT.

The V call is TRBV5-4, the J call TRBJ1-1, with D tentatively TRBD1 (6 bases). The germline gives CDR1 SGHNT, CDR2 YYREEE (reference sequence). The CDR3 is 14 residues long. V shed 5 bases and J shed 1 base, with 12 bases lying between them. The CDR3 reads CASSPKQGNTEAFF. The CDR3 bases are TGTGCCAGCAGTCCTAAACAGGGGAACACTGAAGCTTTCTTT.

The chain has TRBV18 and TRBJ2-5, with 12 bases fitting TRBD2. The germline V gene encodes CDR1 KGHSH and CDR2 LQKENI. The CDR3 contains 16 residues. The V gene end was trimmed by 6 bases and the J gene end by 5 bases; junction bases not matched to a gene: 10. CDR3 DNA: TGTGCCAGCTCGAAACTAGCGGGGGGCGTCGGGGAGACCCAGTACTTC. Translated, it gives CASSKLAGGVGETQYF.

This clone has just a few counts. The chain recombines TRBV7-8 with TRBJ1-6; the D gene is possibly TRBD1 (5 bases). V lost 4 bases to trimming and J lost 3 bases, with 25 bases between them. The CDR3 extends over 20 amino acids. CDR1 SGHVS and CDR2 FQNEAQ come from the germline V gene. For the CDR3, the DNA is TGTGCCAGCAGCTCCCGTAGAATGGTCCGCCGGGGGATCTATAATTCACCCCTCCACTTT. Encoded protein: CASSSRRMVRRGIYNSPLHF. The full variable domain, rest sourced from reference TRBV7-8 and TRBJ1-6, is GAGVSQSPRYKVAKRGQDVALRCDPISGHVSLFWYQQALGQGPEFLTYFQNEAQLDKSGLPSDRFFAERPEGSVSTLKIQRTQQEDSAVYLCASSSRRMVRRGIYNSPLHFGNGTRLTVT.

The table lists this clone with a few counts. The rearrangement links TRBV6-5 to TRBJ1-1, with 8 bases matching TRBD1. The trim removed 6 bases at V and 5 bases at J, leaving 8 bases unmatched. Germline CDR1 is MNHEY and CDR2 is SVGAGI. CDR3 length equals 14 residues. The CDR3 DNA is TGTGCCAGCAGGCCGACAGGGGCAGGTACTGAAGCTTTCTTT. This encodes CASRPTGAGTEAFF.

The chain employs TRBV11-2 and TRBJ1-3; TRBD1 is a possible D gene (6 bases). V gave up 6 bases and J gave up 9 bases, with 9 bases separating them. The CDR3 consists of 11 residues. The germline V gene encodes CDR1 SGHAT and CDR2 FQNNGV. CDR3 DNA: TGTGCCAGCAGACGACAGGCCACCATATATTTT. It translates to CASRRQATIYF.

The chain has TRBV5-1 and TRBJ2-7, with 7 nucleotides matching TRBD1. Looked up from germline, CDR1 is SGHRS and CDR2 is YFSETQ. Germline trimming cut 3 bases from V and 5 bases from J; bases unmatched to any gene: 8. This CDR3 contains 14 residues. The CDR3 region has the DNA TGCGCCAGCAGCTCCGGGACAGCGGTCCACGAGCAGTACTTC. Encoded protein: CASSSGTAVHEQYF.

The CDR3 coding sequence is TGTGCCAGCAGTCAGGGACAGGGGAGATACACTGAAGCTTTCTTT. The encoded protein is CASSQGQGRYTEAFF. The chain links TRBV6-5 to TRBJ1-1; 10 bases agree with TRBD1. Germline CDR1 and CDR2: MNHEY and SVGAGI. This CDR3 has 15 amino acids. V shed 5 bases and J 3 bases; nucleotides not matched to a gene: 6.

CDR3 nucleotides: TGTGCCAGCAGTGCAGACGGCTCGGGTCGGCAGTTCTTC. The encoded protein is CASSADGSGRQFF. The chain uses TRBV2 and TRBJ2-1; no clear D gene. This CDR3 is 13 amino acids long. Germline CDR1 SNHLY, CDR2 FYNNEI. Trimming took off 4 bases at V and 12 bases at J, with 16 bases between the two ends.

The rearrangement links TRBV29-1 to TRBJ1-5, with 10 bases lining up with TRBD1. CDR3 length: 14 amino acids. Germline V lookup: CDR1 SQVTM, CDR2 ANQGSEA. V trimming: 7 bases; J trimming: 4 bases; junction bases outside the gene matches: 7. CDR3 protein: CSATTGQGNQPQHF. The CDR3 nucleotides read TGCAGCGCGACCACGGGACAGGGGAATCAGCCCCAGCATTTT.

V is TRBV27 and J is TRBJ2-1; D unresolved. The CDR3 has 17 amino acids. Trimming took off 5 bases at V and 4 bases at J, with 21 bases between the two ends. Germline CDR1 MNHEY, CDR2 SMNVEV (reference sequence). CDR3 in amino acids: CASSPETGFGPYNEQFF. DNA of the CDR3: TGTGCCAGCAGTCCAGAGACGGGTTTTGGCCCATACAATGAGCAGTTCTTC.

The rearrangement joins TRBV2 to TRBJ1-1, with D perhaps matching TRBD1 (5 bases). V dropped 6 bases and J dropped 1 base, with 12 bases sitting between them. The CDR3 spans 14 residues. The germline V gene encodes CDR1 SNHLY and CDR2 FYNNEI. The CDR3 loop is CASRRDGENTEAFF. CDR3 DNA: TGTGCCAGCAGGCGGGACGGGGAGAACACTGAAGCTTTCTTT.

The rearrangement joins TRBV18 to TRBJ2-5, with 7 positions matching TRBD1. Germline V gene lookup returns CDR1 KGHSH and CDR2 LQKENI. The CDR3 consists of 16 residues. J was trimmed by 0 bases and V by 2 bases; bases with no gene match: 6. For the CDR3, the DNA is TGTGCCAGCTCACCATTATTTGGGACAGACCAAGAGACCCAGTACTTC. It specifies CASSPLFGTDQETQYF.

The genes are TRBV7-6 and TRBJ1-4; TRBD1 agrees at 11 bases. V dropped 4 bases and J dropped 4; count of bases not matched to a gene: 5. CDR1 and CDR2 (germline): SGHVS, FNYEAQ. The CDR3 has 16 residues. The CDR3, as DNA: TGTGCCAGCAGCTCTGGACAGGGGGCGGGTAATGAAAAACTGTTTTTT. Residues: CASSSGQGAGNEKLFF.

The CDR3, as DNA: TGTGCCAGCACGACAGGGGGGGGTGGAGCTTTCTTT. It is translated as CASTTGGGGAFF. This rearrangement joins TRBV27 to TRBJ1-1; 9 positions agree with TRBD1. Trimming removed 7 bases from V and 10 bases from J; junction bases left unmatched: 7. CDR1 and CDR2 (germline): MNHEY, SMNVEV (reference sequence). The CDR3 length is 12 residues.

V usage is TRBV28 and J usage is TRBJ2-7, with D tentatively TRBD2 (6 bases). The V end was cut by 6 bases, the J end by 3 bases, with 9 bases between. Germline CDR1 and CDR2: MDHEN and SYDVKM. CDR3 length equals 12 residues. The CDR3 DNA reads as TGTGCCAGCAGGGAGGGGTACTACGAGCAGTACTTC. Translating gives CASREGYYEQYF.

This clone showed up just once. This rearrangement joins TRBV5-6 to TRBJ1-2; 7 bases are shared with TRBD1. Germline CDR1 is SGHDT and CDR2 is YYEEEE. Trimming took 3 bases from V and 4 from J; bases not matched to a gene: 9. The CDR3 runs to 15 residues. The CDR3 DNA follows: TGTGCCAGCAGCTCCACCCGACAGGGTTCCTATGGCTACACCTTC. This gives the protein CASSSTRQGSYGYTF.

The sample holds a few counts of this clone. The J gene is TRBJ1-1, the V gene TRBV9; D is possibly TRBD1 (5 bases). The CDR3 is 15 residues long. Trimming left V 0 bases short and J 5 bases short, with 14 bases between. From germline, CDR1 is SGDLS and CDR2 YYNGEE. The CDR3 DNA reads TGTGCCAGCAGCGTAGCAGCCCAGGGTAGAACTGAAGCTTTCTTT. Amino acid sequence: CASSVAAQGRTEAFF.

This chain links TRBV28 with TRBJ2-3; D unresolved. This CDR3 has 13 residues. The V end was cut by 1 base, the J end by 10 bases, with 12 bases between. Germline CDR1 MDHEN, CDR2 SYDVKM. The CDR3 DNA reads TGTGCCAGCAGTTTATCCGAGGCTTTTGCGCAGTATTTT. Amino acids: CASSLSEAFAQYF.

V gene TRBV5-1 combines with J gene TRBJ1-3, with 7 bases matching TRBD1. With 9 bases clipped from V and 10 bases from J, the junction kept 13 bases outside the gene matches. Germline values: CDR1 SGHRS, CDR2 YFSETQ. This CDR3 region has 13 residues. CDR3 loop: CATDRDRGGTIYF. For the CDR3, the DNA is TGCGCCACCGACCGGGACAGAGGAGGAACCATATATTTT.

The chain recombines TRBV7-3 with TRBJ2-1, with TRBD2 identical over 15 bases. With V trimmed by 1 base and J by 4 bases, 5 bases remained unmatched. The CDR3 runs to 18 residues. Looked up from germline, CDR1 is SGHTA and CDR2 is FQGTGA. CDR3 protein: CASSLIGTSGGKYNEQFF. The CDR3 DNA sequence: TGTGCCAGCAGCTTAATAGGGACTAGCGGGGGGAAATACAATGAGCAGTTCTTC.

The V call is TRBV10-1, the J call TRBJ2-5; TRBD1 matches at 7 bases. CDR1 is WNHNN, CDR2 SYGVQD, per germline (reference sequence). The junction had 7 bases not matched to a gene; V was cut back by 2 bases and J by 1 base. The CDR3 runs to 16 residues. The CDR3 spells CASSEPRDSGQETQYF. The DNA of the CDR3 is TGCGCCAGCAGTGAGCCAAGGGACAGCGGCCAAGAGACCCAGTACTTC.

The chain couples TRBV9 to TRBJ2-1; 13 bases map to TRBD2. Germline CDR1 reads SGDLS; CDR2 reads YYNGEE. The CDR3 totals 17 residues. Losses at the gene ends were 0 bases for V and 6 bases for J; bases not matched to a gene: 6. The CDR3 reads CASSVDRTSGRGNEQFF. For the CDR3, the DNA is TGTGCCAGCAGCGTAGACAGGACTAGCGGGAGAGGCAATGAGCAGTTCTTC.

This chain uses TRBV5-1 with TRBJ2-5, with D tentatively TRBD1 (7 bases). Germline CDR1 and CDR2: SGHRS and YFSETQ. Trimming stripped 0 bases from V and 10 bases from J, with 22 bases between. The CDR3 contains 16 residues. CDR3: CASSLGGDSPAVIQYF. The CDR3 DNA follows: TGCGCCAGCAGCTTGGGGGGGGACAGCCCAGCCGTGATCCAGTACTTC.

The chain is built from TRBV28 and TRBJ2-1; D not resolved. V lost 3 bases and J 0 bases, leaving 9 bases between the germline ends. The germline V gene encodes CDR1 MDHEN and CDR2 SYDVKM. CDR3 size: 15 residues. The CDR3 sequence: CASSFGRNSYNEQFF. The CDR3 region has the DNA TGTGCCAGCAGTTTTGGCAGGAACTCCTACAATGAGCAGTTCTTC.